A selection of T cell receptor beta chains follows, all from one sample in a study of shared clonotypes between healthy human individuals. Clones were read by immunoSEQ multiplex PCR, and TCRdb kept only the in-frame ones, dropping some. Among more than 550,000 clones listed, around 92% were seen once. Sequenced input: naive CD8+ T cells sorted from blood. The receptors come from a man aged 25 to 40 in good health. Each CDR3 is given with its conserved first and last residue. The order of the fields is CDR3 DNA, CDR3 protein, clone size, V gene, J gene, D gene. D genes are given only for firm matches. Where a row states a size, it is once, few, many or the class of an expanded clone; other rows omit it.

TGTGCCAAACCCCCGGGACAGGACGACTACGAGCAGTACTTC	CAKPPGQDDYEQYF	-	TRBV28	TRBJ2-7	TRBD1
TGCAGCGTTGGAAGGACAGGCCCCTATGGCTACACCTTC	CSVGRTGPYGYTF	-	TRBV29-1	TRBJ1-2	TRBD1
TGTGCCAGCAGCGCGAACAATGAGCAGTTCTTC	CASSANNEQFF	-	TRBV9	TRBJ2-1	-
TGTGCCAGCAGCTTGGGGGGAGGGCCGGACAATGAGCAGTTCTTC	CASSLGGGPDNEQFF	-	TRBV5-6	TRBJ2-1	TRBD2
TGTGCCTGGAGTGTACAGGGGACGGAGTATTGGGAGACCCAGTACTTC	CAWSVQGTEYWETQYF	-	TRBV30	TRBJ2-5	TRBD1
TGTGCCAGCAGCGTTATCACTGAAGCTTTCTTT	CASSVITEAFF	once	TRBV9	TRBJ1-1	-
TGTGCCAGCAGCTTAGAGGACAGCACAGATACGCAGTATTTT	CASSLEDSTDTQYF	-	TRBV7-9	TRBJ2-3	-
TGCGCCAGCAGCCAAGGGGAGGGCACCCCATTCTACGAGCAGTACTTC	CASSQGEGTPFYEQYF	-	TRBV4-1	TRBJ2-7	TRBD2
TGTGCCAGCAGCCAAGGGTCGGGAGGGGCCTACGAGCAGTACTTC	CASSQGSGGAYEQYF	-	TRBV14	TRBJ2-7	TRBD2
TGTGCCAGCAGTTTGCGAGCAGGACAGAACTACGAGCAGTACTTC	CASSLRAGQNYEQYF	once	TRBV6-6	TRBJ2-7	-
TGTGCCAGCAGCTTAGAATCTAATGAAAAACTGTTTTTT	CASSLESNEKLFF	-	TRBV11-2	TRBJ1-4	-
TGTGCCAGCAGCCTATCTCCAGAACTAGGGTCCTACGAGCAGTACTTC	CASSLSPELGSYEQYF	-	TRBV5-4	TRBJ2-7	-
TGTGCCAGCAGTGAGCCTAGCGGGGGCACAGATACGCAGTATTTT	CASSEPSGGTDTQYF	-	TRBV6-1	TRBJ2-3	TRBD2
TGCGCCAGCAGCCAAGCCTTTGCAGGGGGACCCTACGAGCAGTACTTC	CASSQAFAGGPYEQYF	-	TRBV4-3	TRBJ2-7	TRBD1
TGTGCCAGCTCTAGGTTGGTCACAGATACGCAGTATTTT	CASSRLVTDTQYF	-	TRBV2	TRBJ2-3	-
TGTGCCAGCAGCGCCGGGAGCTCTAGCACAGATACGCAGTATTTT	CASSAGSSSTDTQYF	-	TRBV9	TRBJ2-3	-
TGCAGCGTTGAAAATCGGGCGGTCTTTATGAACACTGAAGCTTTCTTT	CSVENRAVFMNTEAFF	-	TRBV29-1	TRBJ1-1	-
TGTGCCAGCAGCCGCTCCCGGGACGGGAGCCGCGAGCAGTACTTC	CASSRSRDGSREQYF	-	TRBV11-2	TRBJ2-7	-
TGTGCCAGCAGCTTAGTCCAGATCCCAACAGCGTTC	CASSLVQIPTAF	-	TRBV7-9	TRBJ1-2	-
TGCAGCGTTTTTACAGGGGGTGCGCCCTACGAGCAGTACTTC	CSVFTGGAPYEQYF	-	TRBV29-1	TRBJ2-7	TRBD1
TGCAGTGCTGGGACAGGGGGCTACACCTTC	CSAGTGGYTF	few	TRBV20-1	TRBJ1-2	TRBD1
TGTGCCAGCTCGGTTGCGGAGGGAGGCTTAGAGACCCAGTACTTC	CASSVAEGGLETQYF	-	TRBV18	TRBJ2-5	-
TGTGCCAGCAGCTTCCGCACAGGCGGGAATCAGCCCCAGCATTTT	CASSFRTGGNQPQHF	-	TRBV7-8	TRBJ1-5	-
TGTGCCACCAGCAGAGATATCTACGGCCTTGAGGTTCCCTACGAGCAGTACTTC	CATSRDIYGLEVPYEQYF	-	TRBV15	TRBJ2-7	-
TGTGCCAGCAGCGACCGGGACAGGGGATACGAGCAGTACTTC	CASSDRDRGYEQYF	-	TRBV7-2	TRBJ2-7	TRBD1
TGTGCCAGCAGTTTCCTGGCTAGCGGGAGTGAAGATACGCAGTATTTT	CASSFLASGSEDTQYF	-	TRBV28	TRBJ2-3	TRBD2
TGTGCCAGCAGCCACCGGGACTATCGCCCCGAGCAGTTCTTC	CASSHRDYRPEQFF	-	TRBV11-2	TRBJ2-1	TRBD2
TGTGCCAGTAGTATCCGGACAGTTCGGAGCACAGATACGCAGTATTTT	CASSIRTVRSTDTQYF	-	TRBV19	TRBJ2-3	-
TGCGCCAGCAGCCGTCTAGCGGAGGGAACGGCCTACGAGCAGTACTTC	CASSRLAEGTAYEQYF	few	TRBV4-1	TRBJ2-7	TRBD2
TGTGCCAGCAGCCAAGATTACCGAAGCGGTGGGCAGTTCTTC	CASSQDYRSGGQFF	-	TRBV14	TRBJ2-1	-
TGTGCCAGCAGTTTCGGGGGGAGCTCCTACAATGAGCAGTTCTTC	CASSFGGSSYNEQFF	-	TRBV28	TRBJ2-1	TRBD2
TGCGCCAGCACCGGGGGCGGGGAGCAGTTCTTC	CASTGGGEQFF	-	TRBV5-1	TRBJ2-1	-
TGTGCCAGCAGTTCAACGGACAGCCTTTGGGTTTCCTACGAGCAGTACTTC	CASSSTDSLWVSYEQYF	-	TRBV28	TRBJ2-7	-
TGTGCCAGCAGGCCATTACCCACCAGGACAGCAACTAATGAAAAACTGTTTTTT	CASRPLPTRTATNEKLFF	-	TRBV2	TRBJ1-4	-
TGTGCCAGCAGTGAAGGGCGCGGGAGCACAGATACGCAGTATTTT	CASSEGRGSTDTQYF	-	TRBV2	TRBJ2-3	-
TGTGCCAGCAGTGATGGCTTTCACATTCAGTACTTC	CASSDGFHIQYF	-	TRBV2	TRBJ2-4	-
TGTGCCAGCAGCGTAGGTGGGAGGGGGACAGATACGCAGTATTTT	CASSVGGRGTDTQYF	once	TRBV9	TRBJ2-3	-
TGTGCCAGCAGCCGGGACGGACCATGGTACTTC	CASSRDGPWYF	-	TRBV7-9	TRBJ2-5	-
TGTGCTAGTGGCCCGGTCCCGGGGGGGGAGCTGTTTTTT	CASGPVPGGELFF	-	TRBV12-5	TRBJ2-2	-
TGTGCCATCAGTCCCACGCTTGGAACCGAGCAGTACTTC	CAISPTLGTEQYF	-	TRBV10-3	TRBJ2-7	-
TGTGCCAGTAGTATAGGGGGACTAGCGGGAAGACGAAGCTCCTACAATGAGCAGTTCTTC	CASSIGGLAGRRSSYNEQFF	few	TRBV19	TRBJ2-1	TRBD2
TGTGCCAGCAGCTTTTCCGGGACAGCAGACAATGAGCAGTTCTTC	CASSFSGTADNEQFF	-	TRBV7-8	TRBJ2-1	TRBD1
TGTGCCAGCAGTTTATCGGCGATTGGAGAGCAGTTCTTC	CASSLSAIGEQFF	-	TRBV27	TRBJ2-1	-
TGTGCCAGCAGCTTAGTTGGGGGATACAATGAGCAGTTCTTC	CASSLVGGYNEQFF	-	TRBV7-9	TRBJ2-1	-
TGTGCCAGCAGCTTAAGTTTGTGGCGCACAGATACGCAGTATTTT	CASSLSLWRTDTQYF	-	TRBV7-8	TRBJ2-3	-
TGTGCCAGCAGCGTAGGGGGGACAGATCTCTACGAGCAGTACTTC	CASSVGGTDLYEQYF	-	TRBV9	TRBJ2-7	TRBD1
TGTGCCAGCTCGGATAGCGGGAGGAACACCGGGGAGCTGTTTTTT	CASSDSGRNTGELFF	-	TRBV2	TRBJ2-2	TRBD2
TGTGCCAGCAGCACCCCGCTTCACGGGACTGAAAGCTCCTACGAGCAGTACTTC	CASSTPLHGTESSYEQYF	-	TRBV7-6	TRBJ2-7	-
TGTGCCAGCAGCGTGACGGACAGCCCGAACACCGGGGAGCTGTTTTTT	CASSVTDSPNTGELFF	-	TRBV28	TRBJ2-2	-
TGCGCCAGCGGTGACAGGATATGGGATGAGCAGTTCTTC	CASGDRIWDEQFF	-	TRBV10-2	TRBJ2-1	-
TGTGCCAGCAGTTTGAGACAGTTAACTAATGAAAAACTGTTTTTT	CASSLRQLTNEKLFF	-	TRBV27	TRBJ1-4	-
TGTGCCAGTAGTATGGGGAGACTTTACGAGCAGTACTTC	CASSMGRLYEQYF	-	TRBV19	TRBJ2-7	-
TGCGCCAGCAGCTCCGACACGACTGAAGCTTTCTTT	CASSSDTTEAFF	-	TRBV5-1	TRBJ1-1	-
TGTGCCAGCAGCTTAGCTCTGCCCGGCTACACCTTC	CASSLALPGYTF	-	TRBV11-2	TRBJ1-2	-
TGTGCCAGCAGTGATACGAGACTAGGGAGTACTGAGCAGTTCTTC	CASSDTRLGSTEQFF	-	TRBV2	TRBJ2-1	-
TGTGCCAGCAGCCTCCTCAACCGTGAGGAGCAGTACTTC	CASSLLNREEQYF	-	TRBV7-9	TRBJ2-7	-
TGTGCCAGCAGCTTACATCCGATGAACGAGCAGTACTTC	CASSLHPMNEQYF	-	TRBV7-9	TRBJ2-7	-
TGTGCCAGCAGCTTAGACGCCCCCACGACACGGGCAGATACGCAGTATTTT	CASSLDAPTTRADTQYF	-	TRBV7-6	TRBJ2-3	-
TGTGCTAGTGGTTCTGGTATCGGGGTTCAAGAGACCCAGTACTTC	CASGSGIGVQETQYF	-	TRBV12-5	TRBJ2-5	-